The next 17 T cell receptor beta chains were all read from a single sample in a study of identical twins. MiXCR was run by TCRdb on the 5' RACE reads, yielding one entry per CDR3 protein. The data show about 720,000 distinct CDR3 sequences, 8.6% seen once. These records were also assigned to another study, of yellow fever vaccine responses in identical twins.

Specimen: PBMCs. The receptors here all came from a woman aged 18-30 years in good health.

This CDR3 reads CSAGGTGPEFYEQYF. CDR3 in DNA: TGCAGCGCGGGGGGGACAGGGCCCGAGTTTTACGAGCAGTACTTC. V and J are TRBV29-1 and TRBJ2-7, with D maybe TRBD1 (9 bases). The CDR3 has 15 amino acids. V was shortened by 7 bases and J by 4 bases, with 23 bases between the two germline ends. Germline CDR1 SQVTM, CDR2 ANQGSEA.

This clonotype occurred many times. The chain carries TRBV20-1 and TRBJ2-7; 10 bases line up with TRBD1. This CDR3 is built from 12 residues. V lost 6 bases, J lost 7 bases, and 6 bases stayed unmatched. The germline gives CDR1 DFQATT, CDR2 SNEGSKA (reference sequence). The CDR3, as DNA: TGCAGTGCCCGACAGGGGGCGAGGGAGCAGTACTTC. Translating gives CSARQGAREQYF.

Concerning this clonotype: A much larger clone differs from this one at a single base, so this may be a read error. This rearrangement joins TRBV27 to TRBJ2-5, with 7 nucleotides matching TRBD2. With 4 bases clipped from V and 3 bases from J, the junction kept 17 bases outside the gene matches. The CDR3 is 18 amino acids. Germline V CDR1 and CDR2: MNHEY, SMNVEV (reference sequence). In nucleotides, the CDR3 is TGTGCCAGCAGTTCCTCCGCCTTCGTGGCGGGAGTAGAAGAGACCCAGTACTTC. Protein product: CASSSSAFVAGVEETQYF.

This clonotype was observed many times. CDR3 in DNA: TGTGCCAGCTCACCACCGGGCAGCCTGAACACCGGGGAGCTGTTTTTT. Translated, it gives CASSPPGSLNTGELFF. The chain recombines TRBV18 with TRBJ2-2; D gene unclear. The CDR3 loop spans 16 amino acids. Trimming removed 0 bases from V and 1 base from J, with 9 bases in between. Germline V lookup: CDR1 KGHSH, CDR2 LQKENI.

V usage is TRBV27 and J usage is TRBJ2-2; the D is unclear. Trimming left V 10 bases short and J 5 bases short, with 20 bases between. The CDR3 runs 15 residues. Per the germline V gene, CDR1 is MNHEY and CDR2 is SMNVEV (reference sequence). CDR3 coding DNA: TGTGCCACCCCTCGCCCAGTTTTGGGGACCGGGGAGCTGTTTTTT. This translates into CATPRPVLGTGELFF.

The V and J genes are TRBV15 and TRBJ2-7; D unresolved. Germline CDR1 is LNHNV and CDR2 is YYDKDF (reference sequence). Trimming left V 0 bases short and J 0 bases short, with 15 bases between. This CDR3 is built from 17 residues. The CDR3 DNA sequence: TGTGCCACCAGCAGAGATAAGGCCCGGCACGGCTCCTACGAGCAGTACTTC. It translates to CATSRDKARHGSYEQYF.

This clonotype came up a few times. The chain carries TRBV18 and TRBJ2-5; D possibly corresponds to TRBD2 (5 bases). The CDR3 sequence is 13 residues long. Germline V lookup: CDR1 KGHSH, CDR2 LQKENI. Trimming stripped 5 bases from V and 5 bases from J, with 12 bases between. CDR3 in DNA: TGTGCCAGCTCAACCGGGGTTCTGGAGACCCAGTACTTC. It encodes CASSTGVLETQYF. The full variable domain, its missing parts supplied by reference TRBV18 and TRBJ2-5, is NAGVMQNPRHLVRRRGQEARLRCSPMKGHSHVYWYRQLPEEGLKFMVYLQKENIIDESGMPKERFSAEFPKEGPSILRIQQVVRGDSAAYFCASSTGVLETQYFGPGTRLLVL.

The genes are TRBV28 and TRBJ2-3, with unresolved D. Germline V lookup: CDR1 MDHEN, CDR2 SYDVKM. The length of the CDR3 is 14 residues. Between the trimmed V and J ends, which lost 4 bases and 2 bases, there was a span of 10 bases. DNA for the CDR3: TGTGCCAGCAGTTCTACATCCATCACAGATACGCAGTATTTT. This sequence encodes CASSSTSITDTQYF. Variable domain in full (rest from reference TRBV28 and TRBJ2-3): DVKVTQSSRYLVKRTGEKVFLECVQDMDHENMFWYRQDPGLGLRLIYFSYDVKMKEKGDIPEGYSVSREKKERFSLILESASTNQTSMYLCASSSTSITDTQYFGPGTRLTVL.

This clonotype turned up a few times. The CDR3 loop reads CASSYVRAPNTGELFF. The CDR3 coding sequence is TGTGCCAGCAGTTACGTTCGGGCCCCGAACACCGGGGAGCTGTTTTTT. The rearrangement joins TRBV6-2 or TRBV6-3 to TRBJ2-2, with no clear D. The germline V gene encodes CDR1 MNHEY and CDR2 SVGEGT. V was trimmed by 2 bases and J by 0 bases, leaving 10 bases between them. The CDR3 is 16 residues long.

This clonotype was picked up a small number of times. The rearrangement links TRBV11-2 to TRBJ2-1, with unresolved D. Germline V gene data show CDR1 as SGHAT and CDR2 as FQNNGV. The germline V and J ends were trimmed by 5 bases and 6 bases, with 20 bases remaining between them. This CDR3 has 16 residues. The CDR3 loop reads CASSPIRALDANEQFF. CDR3 DNA sequence: TGTGCCAGCAGCCCAATCCGGGCCCTGGATGCCAATGAGCAGTTCTTC.

This clonotype was counted ten times or more. This chain uses TRBV5-1 with TRBJ1-1; D might be TRBD1 (6 bases). V lost 2 bases and J 1 base, leaving 12 bases between the germline ends. From germline, CDR1 is SGHRS and CDR2 YFSETQ. The CDR3 has 15 residues. The CDR3, as DNA: TGCGCCAGCAGCTTTTCAGGGGCCACGAACACTGAAGCTTTCTTT. This sequence encodes CASSFSGATNTEAFF.

The genes are TRBV12-3 or TRBV12-4 and TRBJ2-2, with 7 nucleotides matching TRBD1. The CDR3 is 16 amino acids. V was pared by 4 bases and J by 1 base, with 6 bases of the junction left unmatched. CDR3 bases: TGTGCCAGCAGTTCCGGGACAGCCCTGAACACCGGGGAGCTGTTTTTT. Amino acids: CASSSGTALNTGELFF.

The rearrangement links TRBV12-3 or TRBV12-4 to TRBJ2-7, with D possibly being TRBD1 (5 bases). V lost 5 bases, J lost 6 bases, and 14 bases lay in between. The CDR3 has 13 residues. The CDR3 reads CASSPIERGEQYF. Written as DNA, the CDR3 is TGTGCCAGCAGTCCGATAGAAAGGGGCGAGCAGTACTTC.

The chain is built from TRBV20-1 and TRBJ2-5, with D unclear. Trimming stripped 0 bases from V and 1 base from J, with 12 bases between. CDR1 and CDR2 (germline): DFQATT, SNEGSKA (reference sequence). The CDR3 length is 15 residues. CDR3 DNA sequence: TGCAGTGCTAGAGATCCCGTGGCGGTCCAAGAGACCCAGTACTTC. It yields the protein CSARDPVAVQETQYF.

This clonotype was recorded many times. The J gene is TRBJ2-7, the V gene TRBV15; 9 bases line up with TRBD1. V lost 3 bases to trimming and J lost 4 bases; unmatched junction nucleotides: 13. The germline V gene has CDR1 LNHNV and CDR2 YYDKDF (reference sequence). This CDR3 spans 17 amino acids. CDR3 sequence: CATSRPPFDRGFYEQYF. The DNA for the CDR3 is TGTGCCACCAGCAGGCCCCCCTTCGACAGGGGGTTTTACGAGCAGTACTTC.

This clonotype came up a few times. The V call is TRBV7-2, the J call TRBJ1-1; D unclear. Germline CDR1 SGHTA, CDR2 FQGNSA. The CDR3 length is 17 residues. Between the trimmed V and J ends, which lost 1 base and 2 bases, there was a span of 17 bases. In DNA, the CDR3 is TGTGCCAGCAGCTTAGTCGGTCCGAATGGTCTTAACACTGAAGCTTTCTTT. Translating it yields CASSLVGPNGLNTEAFF.

At least ten counts were recorded for this clonotype. The chain combines TRBV4-3 with TRBJ2-7; the D gene is possibly TRBD1 (6 bases). V was cut by 0 bases and J by 4 bases, with 13 bases left in between. This CDR3 is 15 amino acids long. CDR1 is LGHNA and CDR2 is YSLEER in the germline V gene. The CDR3 sequence is CASSQDQGQGYEQYF. The CDR3, as DNA: TGCGCCAGCAGCCAAGATCAGGGGCAGGGTTACGAGCAGTACTTC.